The rows below give T cell receptor beta chains drawn from one sample of a study of T cells in Graves' hyperthyroidism and ophthalmopathy. MiXCR was run by TCRdb on the multiplex PCR reads, yielding one entry per CDR3 protein. The profile shows about 300,000 distinct CDR3 sequences, roughly 18% of them singletons. Sequencing was done on a sample of blood. The receptors here all came from a man aged 45-65 years with Graves' ophthalmopathy. Each CDR3 is given without its conserved first and last residue.

V	J	CDR3
TRBV5-5	TRBJ2-7	ASTTSGDYEQY
TRBV28	TRBJ2-4	ASSFPDRGNIQY
TRBV7-2	TRBJ2-4	ASSLEGVAGARKNIQY
TRBV29-1	TRBJ2-7	SVGFRTGADEQY
TRBV7-9	TRBJ1-2	ASSFGGQGDSNGYT
TRBV5-1	TRBJ2-7	ASSVSGDFEQY
TRBV12-3/TRBV12-4	TRBJ2-3	ASSSRTGGSDTQY
TRBV19	TRBJ1-3	ASSIEGAKGNTIY
TRBV13	TRBJ2-3	ASSRDWNTDTQY
TRBV9	TRBJ2-2	ASSFRQDPTGELF
TRBV7-3	TRBJ1-2	ASSFKGGADYGYT
TRBV20-1	TRBJ1-2	SARDGTGQGRGYT
TRBV4-1	TRBJ1-1	ASSRTLGGIVTEAF
TRBV11-2	TRBJ2-7	ASQTSGTTYEQY
TRBV11-3	TRBJ2-5	ASSLDAGKETQY
TRBV12-3/TRBV12-4	TRBJ2-3	ASSPSLAGLVDTQY
TRBV12-3/TRBV12-4	TRBJ1-1	ASSSGTDPLRDTEAF
TRBV5-5	TRBJ2-1	ASSIAGGLSYNEQF
TRBV20-1	TRBJ1-3	SAPDRASGNTIY
TRBV24-1	TRBJ2-1	ATSGGLLQF
TRBV7-2	TRBJ2-1	ASSFDRELNEQF
TRBV7-9	TRBJ2-3	ASSALPGQGPDTQY
TRBV3-1	TRBJ2-1	ASSQQGYNEQF